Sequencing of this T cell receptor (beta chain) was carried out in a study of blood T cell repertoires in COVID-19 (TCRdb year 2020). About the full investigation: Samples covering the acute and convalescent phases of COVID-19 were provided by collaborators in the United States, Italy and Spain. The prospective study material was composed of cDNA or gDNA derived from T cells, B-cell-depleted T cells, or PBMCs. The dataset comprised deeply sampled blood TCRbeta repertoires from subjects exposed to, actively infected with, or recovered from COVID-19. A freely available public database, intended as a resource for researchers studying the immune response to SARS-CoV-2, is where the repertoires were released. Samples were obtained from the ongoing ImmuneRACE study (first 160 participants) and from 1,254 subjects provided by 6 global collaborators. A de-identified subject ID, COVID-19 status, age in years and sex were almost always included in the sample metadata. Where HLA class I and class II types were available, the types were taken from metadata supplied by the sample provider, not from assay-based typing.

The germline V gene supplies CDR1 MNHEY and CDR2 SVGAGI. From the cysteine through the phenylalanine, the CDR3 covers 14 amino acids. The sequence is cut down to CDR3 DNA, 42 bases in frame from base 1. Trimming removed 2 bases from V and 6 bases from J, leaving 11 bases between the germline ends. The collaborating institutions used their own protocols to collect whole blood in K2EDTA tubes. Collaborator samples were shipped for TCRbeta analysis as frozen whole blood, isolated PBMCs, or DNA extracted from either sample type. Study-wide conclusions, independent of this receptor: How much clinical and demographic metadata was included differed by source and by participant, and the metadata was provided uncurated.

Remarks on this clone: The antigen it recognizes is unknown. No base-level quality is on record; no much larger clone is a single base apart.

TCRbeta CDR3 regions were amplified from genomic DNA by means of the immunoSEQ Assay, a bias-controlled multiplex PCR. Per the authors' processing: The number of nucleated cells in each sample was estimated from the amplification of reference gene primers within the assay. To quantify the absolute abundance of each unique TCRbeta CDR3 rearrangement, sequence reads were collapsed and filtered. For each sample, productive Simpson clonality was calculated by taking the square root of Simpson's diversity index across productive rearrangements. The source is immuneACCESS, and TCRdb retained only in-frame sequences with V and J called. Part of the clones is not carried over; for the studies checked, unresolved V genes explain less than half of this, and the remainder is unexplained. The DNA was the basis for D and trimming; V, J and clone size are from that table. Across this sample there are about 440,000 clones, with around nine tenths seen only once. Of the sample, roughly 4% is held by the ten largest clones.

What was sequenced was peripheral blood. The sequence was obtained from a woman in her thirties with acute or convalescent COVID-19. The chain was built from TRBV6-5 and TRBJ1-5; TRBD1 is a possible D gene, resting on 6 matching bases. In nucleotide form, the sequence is TGTGCCAGCAGTTACGGGGCAGGGGCTCAGCCCCAGCATTTT. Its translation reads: CASSYGAGAQPQHF.